What follows describes a single T cell receptor (beta chain). As originally analysed: Estimation of nucleated cell counts was performed using reference gene primer amplification. The table came from immunoSEQ multiplex PCR; TCRdb's copy has only in-frame clones and leaves some out. Clone size and V and J calls were adopted from that table, with D and trimming inferred from the DNA. The repertoire holds about 160,000 clones, 85% to 90% seen once, with 3.5% to 4% in the top ten. The data belong to a study of blood T cell repertoires in COVID-19. Whole-study context: Donors in the United States, Italy and Spain gave samples during acute or convalescent COVID-19. In each case, the material was cDNA or gDNA derived from T cells, B-cell-depleted T cells, or PBMCs.

The specimen was peripheral blood. The clonotype originates from a woman in her 70s with acute or convalescent COVID-19.

CDR3: CASTEQGSHQPQHF. Here the CDR3 DNA reads TGTGCCAGCACCGAACAGGGGTCCCATCAGCCCCAGCATTTT. This chain links TRBV6-5 with TRBJ1-5, with 7 bases that match TRBD1. J was trimmed by 5 bases and V by 7 bases; bases with no gene match: 8. The CDR3 runs to 14 residues. The germline CDR1 and CDR2 sequences are MNHEY and SVGAGI.